These 9 T cell receptor beta chains originate from one sample sequenced in a study of cytomegalovirus exposure and HLA in healthy donors. A multiplex PCR was run with 60 Vbeta primers and 13 Jbeta primers. Produced via immunoSEQ multiplex PCR; TCRdb's table is partial and in-frame only. The table has around 100,000 clones, 70% seen once. Sequencing was carried out using PBMCs. The receptors come from a man aged 40-55 years in good health and CMV-seropositive.

Details on this clone: Its ends do not fully match the called genes, so a read error is possible. The CDR3 nucleotides are TGTGCTAGCAGCTTAAGTCTAGCGGGAGGTTCCGGGGAGCTGTTTTTT. Protein sequence: CASSLSLAGGSGELFF. The J gene is TRBJ2-2, the V gene TRBV7-7, with 11 bases lining up with TRBD2. Germline V gene sequence: CDR1 SSHAT, CDR2 FNYEAQ (reference sequence). CDR3 length: 16 residues.

The chain is built from TRBV14 and TRBJ2-7; D gene uncertain. The CDR3 sequence is 11 residues long. Germline V gene data show CDR1 as SGHDN and CDR2 as FVKESK. V dropped 3 bases and J dropped 6 bases, with 6 bases sitting between them. The CDR3 bases are TGTGCCAGCAGCCAGTACGGCGAGCAGTACTTC. This gives the protein CASSQYGEQYF.

Regarding this clone: An end of the junction does not agree with germline; a read error may underlie this. V usage is TRBV7-7 and J usage is TRBJ2-3; TRBD2 matches at 7 bases. This CDR3 is 15 amino acids long. CDR1 is SSHAT, CDR2 FNYEAQ, per germline (reference sequence). The DNA for the CDR3 is TGTGCTAGCAGCTTAGGCGCGGGGGAGCAAGATACGCAGTATTTT. Translation: CASSLGAGEQDTQYF.

The chain links TRBV27 to TRBJ2-3, with 7 bases that match TRBD2. V shed 3 bases and J 5 bases; nucleotides not matched to a gene: 8. Germline V gene sequence: CDR1 MNHEY, CDR2 SMNVEV (reference sequence). This CDR3 has 15 residues. The CDR3, as DNA: TGTGCCAGCAGTTTTGTGGCTAGCGGCGGAGATACGCAGTATTTT. As protein: CASSFVASGGDTQYF.

This chain links TRBV2 with TRBJ2-1, with 7 bases that match TRBD1. Trimming removed 1 base from V and 0 bases from J; junction bases left unmatched: 0. The CDR3 consists of 15 residues. CDR1 is SNHLY and CDR2 is FYNNEI in the germline V gene. CDR3 nucleotides: TGTGCCAGCAGTGAAGGACAGGGCTCCTACAATGAGCAGTTCTTC. Encoded protein: CASSEGQGSYNEQFF.

This clone has a single count. The chain joins TRBV23-1 to TRBJ2-2, with D possibly matching TRBD1 (6 bases). TRBV23-1 is an ORF, and what it does is uncertain. Trimming pared 4 bases from V and 4 bases from J, leaving 19 bases between. The CDR3 runs 17 residues. The CDR3 reads CASSRQTEGVITGELFF. DNA for the CDR3: TGCGCCAGCAGTCGACAGACAGAGGGGGTCATCACCGGGGAGCTGTTTTTT.

V usage is TRBV7-9 and J usage is TRBJ2-5; weak D call: TRBD1 (5 bases). Trimming took off 4 bases at V and 7 bases at J, with 13 bases between the two ends. Per germline, CDR1 SEHNR and CDR2 FQNEAQ (reference sequence). This CDR3 has 13 residues. CDR3 region: CASSYGEGATQYF. CDR3 bases: TGTGCCAGCAGCTATGGTGAAGGGGCGACCCAGTACTTC.

V and J are TRBV6-5 and TRBJ1-1, with D hard to call. The V end was cut by 4 bases, the J end by 5 bases, with 14 bases between. Germline V gene sequence: CDR1 MNHEY, CDR2 SVGAGI. CDR3 size: 14 residues. In DNA form, the CDR3 reads TGTGCCAGCAGTTTCGGACCGGGGAGTACTGAAGCTTTCTTT. Amino acid sequence: CASSFGPGSTEAFF.

This chain connects TRBV2 to TRBJ2-5, with D hard to call. The CDR3 sequence is 13 residues long. Looked up from germline, CDR1 is SNHLY and CDR2 is FYNNEI. The V end was cut by 3 bases, the J end by 2 bases, with 7 bases between. CDR3: CASSESLQETQYF. In DNA, the CDR3 is TGTGCCAGCAGTGAGAGTCTACAAGAGACCCAGTACTTC.